The rows below give T cell receptor beta chains drawn from one sample of a study of T-cell memory formation after mild COVID-19. MiXCR, applied by TCRdb to the 5' RACE reads, yields one record per CDR3 protein. The sample holds more than 120,000 distinct CDR3 sequences, roughly 6.3% seen once. The source material was PBMCs or a T cell subset sorted from them (not recorded which). The source is an adult woman who had mild COVID-19 (a few samples of this study predate the infection). Cell type and time point are not known. Both conserved end residues are part of each CDR3. A D gene is named only where the DNA matches it firmly. Clone size is stated in some rows and not others, as once, few, many or a class when expanded.

d_call	clone_size	v_call	j_call	cdr3_nt	cdr3_aa
NA	NA	TRBV24-1	TRBJ1-1	TGTGCCACCAAGGGGGGCGAGAACACTGAAGCTTTCTTT	CATKGGENTEAFF
TRBD2	few	TRBV5-6	TRBJ2-5	TGTGCCAGCAGTCACACCCTAGCGGGGGGGCGGGGAAGGAAGACCCAGTACTTC	CASSHTLAGGRGRKTQYF
NA	few	TRBV4-3	TRBJ1-4	TGCGCCAGCAGCCAAGATGGGGGCAGGGGTGGTGAAAAACTGTTTTTT	CASSQDGGRGGEKLFF
NA	many	TRBV7-2	TRBJ1-2	TGTGCCAGCAGCTTAGTCTCGGGGGCAGCATATGGCTACACCTTC	CASSLVSGAAYGYTF
NA	many	TRBV5-1	TRBJ2-1	TGCGCCAGCAGCTCCCAGGGAGGTCGGAACAATGAGCAGTTCTTC	CASSSQGGRNNEQFF
TRBD1	few	TRBV11-1	TRBJ1-1	TGTGCCAGCAGTTTGGACAGGGGGAGAAGGACTGAAGCTTTCTTT	CASSLDRGRRTEAFF
NA	few	TRBV20-1	TRBJ1-3	TGCAGTGCTAGAGATGGGGGGGCAAAAGGAAACACCATATATTTT	CSARDGGAKGNTIYF
NA	many	TRBV18	TRBJ2-1	TGTGCCAGCTCACCCCCTAGCGTGGGAATCAATGAGCAGTTCTTC	CASSPPSVGINEQFF
TRBD2	NA	TRBV28	TRBJ2-5	TGTGCCAGCAGTTCTGGGGCCCTAGCGGGAAAGGAGACCCAGTACTTC	CASSSGALAGKETQYF
NA	many	TRBV5-5	TRBJ2-3	TGTGCCAGCAGCTTAACTAGTTCCACAGATACGCAGTATTTT	CASSLTSSTDTQYF
NA	many	TRBV3-1	TRBJ1-5	TGTGCCAGCAGCCAAGGGTATAGCAATCAGCCCCAGCATTTT	CASSQGYSNQPQHF
TRBD1	few	TRBV6-2/TRBV6-3	TRBJ2-7	TGTGCCAGCAGACGGACAGGGGTCTCCTACGAGCAGTACTTC	CASRRTGVSYEQYF
NA	many	TRBV5-1	TRBJ2-1	TGCGCCAGCAGCTTGGGACAGTCGGTGAAGGAGCAGTTCTTC	CASSLGQSVKEQFF
NA	NA	TRBV20-1	TRBJ2-1	TGCAGTGCCCTGGTTACAGTCTACAATGAGCAGTTCTTC	CSALVTVYNEQFF
NA	few	TRBV5-1	TRBJ2-5	TGCGCCAGCAGCTCGGGGAGAGGGGAGACCCAGTACTTC	CASSSGRGETQYF
TRBD1	many	TRBV5-1	TRBJ2-1	TGCGCCAGCAGTCGGGACAGCTCCTACAATGAGCAGTTCTTC	CASSRDSSYNEQFF
NA	few	TRBV6-2/TRBV6-3	TRBJ1-5	TGTGCCAGCAGTTACTCCGGGGGGGGCCGACCCCAGCATTTT	CASSYSGGGRPQHF
TRBD2	many	TRBV7-2	TRBJ2-1	TGTGCCAGCAGACGACTAGCGGGAACCTACAATGAGCAGTTCTTC	CASRRLAGTYNEQFF
TRBD2	many	TRBV9	TRBJ2-7	TGTGCCAGCAGCGTAGGGGCTAGCGGGAGAAGCTACGAGCAGTACTTC	CASSVGASGRSYEQYF
NA	many	TRBV25-1	TRBJ2-2	TGTGCCAGCGTCGAACAGAACACCGGGGAGCTGTTTTTT	CASVEQNTGELFF
TRBD2	many	TRBV18	TRBJ2-3	TGTGCCAGCTCACCACAGCGGGGGCCCACAGATACGCAGTATTTT	CASSPQRGPTDTQYF
TRBD2	many	TRBV7-8	TRBJ2-5	TGTGCCAGCAAATGGGGGGCTAGCGGGGCCCAAGAGACCCAGTACTTC	CASKWGASGAQETQYF
TRBD2	many	TRBV5-1	TRBJ2-5	TGCGCCAGCAGCTTGGAACTCACAGCTAGCGGGATGGAGACCCAGTACTTC	CASSLELTASGMETQYF
NA	many	TRBV6-5	TRBJ1-5	TGTGCCAGCAGTCGGGAAAGTAATAGCAATCAGCCCCAGCATTTT	CASSRESNSNQPQHF
NA	NA	TRBV7-2	TRBJ1-5	TGTGCCAGCAGCTTTACTGGAACCTATAGCAATCAGCCCCAGCATTTT	CASSFTGTYSNQPQHF
TRBD2	few	TRBV27	TRBJ2-5	TGTGCCAGCAATACAGCGGGAGATACGAAGACCCAGTACTTC	CASNTAGDTKTQYF
TRBD2	many	TRBV5-1	TRBJ2-5	TGCGCCAGCAGCGCCGGGACTAGCGGCTACCAGACCCAGTACTTC	CASSAGTSGYQTQYF
NA	few	TRBV7-8	TRBJ1-1	TGTGCCAGCAGCTTAGTCCCGACAGTGAACACTGAAGCTTTCTTT	CASSLVPTVNTEAFF
NA	few	TRBV7-8	TRBJ1-2	TGTGCCAGCAGCTTCCGGGACTCGAGCTATGGCTACACCTTC	CASSFRDSSYGYTF
NA	NA	TRBV5-1	TRBJ1-4	TGCGCCAGCAGCTTAACAGGAATAACTAATGAAAAACTGTTTTTT	CASSLTGITNEKLFF
NA	many	TRBV3-1	TRBJ2-3	TGTGCCAGCAGCCAAGCCCCCGGGACCCGCGGTACGCAGTATTTT	CASSQAPGTRGTQYF
TRBD2	NA	TRBV3-1	TRBJ2-3	TGTGCCAGCAGCCCAATAAACGGACTAGCGGGGGCCGGGGATACGCAGTATTTT	CASSPINGLAGAGDTQYF
NA	NA	TRBV27	TRBJ2-5	TGTGCCAGCAGTCCCCTCTTGGGGGTAGAGACCCAGTACTTC	CASSPLLGVETQYF
NA	few	TRBV28	TRBJ2-1	TGTGCCAGCAGTTTATCCGGAGAGATGCAGTTCTTC	CASSLSGEMQFF
NA	few	TRBV25-1	TRBJ2-7	TGTGCCAGCAGTGAAGGGGCACGGAGGGACTACGAGCAGTACTTC	CASSEGARRDYEQYF
NA	many	TRBV27	TRBJ2-7	TGTGCCAGCAGTCCTAACACGGGGACGCAGTACTTC	CASSPNTGTQYF
TRBD1	many	TRBV3-1	TRBJ2-7	TGTGCCAGCAGCCGCTTCGGGACAGGGGGCTACGAGCAGTACTTC	CASSRFGTGGYEQYF
NA	many	TRBV11-3	TRBJ2-1	TGTGCCAGCAGCTTATCCGGAGTCCAGAGGAATGAGCAGTTCTTC	CASSLSGVQRNEQFF
NA	few	TRBV7-2	TRBJ2-7	TGTGCCAGCAGCTTAGGGCCCCTCTACGAGCAGTACTTC	CASSLGPLYEQYF
NA	few	TRBV12-3/TRBV12-4	TRBJ2-5	TGTGCCAGCAGGTTCTCGGGGAGCCAGGAGACCCAGTACTTC	CASRFSGSQETQYF
TRBD1	many	TRBV7-8	TRBJ2-7	TGTGCCAGCAGCCTAGGGACAGGGGTCTACGAGCAGTACTTC	CASSLGTGVYEQYF
NA	few	TRBV3-1	TRBJ2-7	TGTGCCAGCAGCAGGGCCTACGAGCAGTACTTC	CASSRAYEQYF
TRBD1	few	TRBV7-3	TRBJ2-7	TGTGCCAGCAGCTTAGGCAGACAGGGGATCTACGAGCAGTACTTC	CASSLGRQGIYEQYF
TRBD1	few	TRBV5-1	TRBJ2-3	TGCGCCAGCAGCTCACGACAGGGGCGGGCAGATACGCAGTATTTT	CASSSRQGRADTQYF
NA	NA	TRBV21-1	TRBJ2-4	TGTGCCAGCAGCCCTCCCCCCCCCCAGGGGTCAAACATTCAGTACTTC	CASSPPPPQGSNIQYF